This T cell receptor (beta chain) was captured by sequencing in a study of identifying expanded T cells in peripheral blood. Whole-study findings and limits: Two-week clone count variance significantly increased as total template count grew. Around 1.2 clones differed between technical replicates, versus roughly 17 and 20 over time.

Profiled with immunoSEQ multiplex PCR; TCRdb holds only in-frame clones, not every one. Of about 100,000 clones in the sample, about 89% are singletons; the top ten hold over 15%. During the collection period, no donor immune events like infections were recorded. Comment on this clone: The antigen remains undetermined.

Input material: blood. This receptor was identified in a person aged 18-69 years in good health.

The CDR3 bases are TGTGCCAGCAGTTTATCACGGAGTTCACCCCTCCACTTT. Its translation: CASSLSRSSPLHF. The V gene is TRBV6-5, the J gene TRBJ1-6, with D unclear. This CDR3 is 13 amino acids long. The V end lost 4 bases, the J end lost 9 bases, and 10 bases lay between the germline ends. Germline CDR1 and CDR2: MNHEY and SVGAGI.